The clone carrying this T cell receptor beta chain was detected many times. As yet, its antigen is unknown. PBMCs were collected from an approximately 10 ml volume of fresh peripheral blood. The sample belongs to a study of T cells in Graves' hyperthyroidism and ophthalmopathy. General observations from the study: Ophthalmopathy was model-predicted a median roughly six months pre-onset.

V gave up 0 bases and J gave up 7 bases, with 15 bases separating them. CDR3 length: 14 residues. CDR1 SQVTM and CDR2 ANQGSEA come from the germline V gene. Amplification of TCR beta CDR3 regions was performed using RNA transcripts as template. HTBI primers were the set used in a first-round RT-PCR of the TCR CDR3. In TCRdb, the multiplex PCR reads were re-called with MiXCR into one record per CDR3 protein. The sample shows about 590,000 distinct CDR3 sequences, 13% to 15% of them seen only once. The sequenced sample consisted of blood. This TCR was sampled from a woman aged 18 to 35 with Graves' ophthalmopathy. This chain links TRBV29-1 with TRBJ1-1, with a weak D call TRBD1 (6 bases). The chain's CDR3 is CSVEDVQGSIEAFF. CDR3 nucleotide sequence: TGCAGCGTTGAAGATGTACAGGGAAGTATTGAAGCTTTCTTT.